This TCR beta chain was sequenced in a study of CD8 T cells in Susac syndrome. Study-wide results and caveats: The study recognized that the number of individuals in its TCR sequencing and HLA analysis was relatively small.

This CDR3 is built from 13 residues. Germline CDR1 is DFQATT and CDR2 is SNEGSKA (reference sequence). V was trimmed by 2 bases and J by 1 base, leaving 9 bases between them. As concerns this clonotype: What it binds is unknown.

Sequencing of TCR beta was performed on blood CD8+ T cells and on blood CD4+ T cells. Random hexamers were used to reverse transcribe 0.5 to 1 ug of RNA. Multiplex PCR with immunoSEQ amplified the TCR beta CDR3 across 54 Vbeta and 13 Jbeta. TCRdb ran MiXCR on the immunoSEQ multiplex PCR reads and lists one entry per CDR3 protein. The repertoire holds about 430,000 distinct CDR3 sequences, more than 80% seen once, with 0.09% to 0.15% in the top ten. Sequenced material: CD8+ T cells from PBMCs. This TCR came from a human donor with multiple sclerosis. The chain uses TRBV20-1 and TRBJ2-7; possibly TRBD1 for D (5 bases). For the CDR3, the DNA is TGCAGTGCTAGACGACAGACTTCCTACGAGCAGTACTTC. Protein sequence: CSARRQTSYEQYF.